The following is a T cell receptor beta chain sequence with its context. One entry per CDR3 protein, called by TCRdb with MiXCR from the RT-PCR reads. There are 70,000 to 100,000 distinct CDR3 sequences in the sample; around 5% occur only once, and 2.6% lies in the top ten. V was clipped by 10 bases and J by 7 bases; unmatched bases: 15. The CDR3 runs 14 residues. In germline, CDR1 is LNHDA, CDR2 SQIVND (reference sequence). The entry originates in a study of patients and donors after allogeneic stem cell transplantation. V is TRBV19 and J is TRBJ1-2, with TRBD1 identical over 7 bases. Input material: blood, either unsorted or a sorted T cell fraction (not recorded which). The sequence was collected from a human donor who was either an allogeneic HSCT recipient or a stem cell or donor lymphocyte infusion donor (not recorded which). It is not recorded whose cells these are; they may come from a transplant donor. CDR3 in DNA: TGTGCCACCATTGACCCCGGGACAGAAACTGGCTACACCTTC. Protein: CATIDPGTETGYTF.